The source of this T cell receptor beta chain is a study of T-cell reconstitution after alpha-beta-depleted transplantation in children (dated by TCRdb to about 2016). Describing the broader study: The study quantitatively tracked T-cell immune reconstitution after TCRalphabeta/CD19-depleted allogeneic hematopoietic cell transplantation in children using TCR repertoire profiling. Paper-wide results and their limitations: The apparently early alphabetaT-cell count recovery about two months after transplant was reportedly dependent on only several hundred rapidly expanded clones derived from non-depleted graft cells. In some patients, the high TCRbeta diversity seen at day 60 was put down to recipient T cells and intrathymic progenitors that had survived conditioning. Hyperexpanded clone frequencies declined over subsequent months; after one year, T-cell counts and TCRbeta diversity were mostly attributed to newly produced T cells.

The sample's treatment or condition label, in plain terms: allogeneic hematopoietic cell transplantation with graft depleted of TCRalphabeta T cells and CD19 B cells. Transplant recipients were children who received TCRalphabeta/CD19-depleted allogeneic hematopoietic cell grafts. As concerns this clonotype: No cognate antigen has been identified for it. Within one base of it there is no much larger clone, and no base qualities were kept.

The library was produced with PCR. Reads for this sample came from an Illumina HiSeq 2500. Molecular barcoding was employed in the preparation of TCR libraries, with unique molecular identifiers being used to normalize TCRbeta repertoire quantification. Using fastp at Q25 and MiXCR, TCRdb reprocessed the public reads and kept productive beta chains. Each CDR3 protein gets just one entry, which takes the most common genes and DNA from the rows behind it. In all, the sample holds 60,000 or so distinct CDR3 sequences, and 35% to 55% of those were seen once. The ten largest clones represent 98% of the sample. Spanning cysteine to phenylalanine, the CDR3 consists of 15 amino acids. Of all the DNA, just the CDR3 is kept, 45 bases in frame from base 1. Unmatched junction bases come to 5, with V trimmed by 2 bases and J by 7 bases.

The rearrangement joined TRBV12-3 or TRBV12-4 to TRBJ1-4; 9 nucleotides in the junction match TRBD1. The material sequenced was PBMCs, mostly from graft donor cells, taken 360 days after TCRalphabeta/CD19-depleted stem cell transplant. The receptor's source is a male patient between 5 and 17 years old who had a stem cell transplant for acute lymphoblastic leukemia, so the T cells may come from the graft donor. The CDR3 has the sequence CASSLRRTGAEKLFF. The nucleotide sequence reads as follows: TGTGCCAGCAGTTTAAGGAGGACAGGGGCTGAAAAACTGTTTTTT.